The sequence of this TCR beta chain was determined in a study of cytomegalovirus exposure and HLA in healthy donors. V lost 2 bases to trimming and J lost 1 base, with 11 bases between them. Germline CDR1 and CDR2: GTSNPN and SVGIG (reference sequence). This CDR3 region has 14 residues. Produced via immunoSEQ multiplex PCR; TCRdb's table is partial and in-frame only. The sample consists of tens of thousands of clones, approximately 96% of them appearing once. Source material: PBMCs. The chain carries TRBV30 and TRBJ1-1; D may be TRBD1 (5 bases). The receptor was derived from a young man in good health and CMV-seronegative. CDR3 protein: CAWSTQTENTEAFF. The CDR3 DNA sequence: TGTGCCTGGAGTACGCAGACAGAGAACACTGAAGCTTTCTTT.